The clone carrying this TCR beta chain has just a few counts. TCR alpha and TCR beta cDNA libraries carrying sample barcodes and UMIs came from 5'RACE with constant-segment primers. A single record per CDR3 protein comes from TCRdb applying MiXCR to the 5' RACE reads. The data hold hundreds of thousands of distinct CDR3 sequences, with roughly 24% observed a single time. These data are taken from a study of T-cell memory formation after mild COVID-19. Germline V gene data show CDR1 as MNHEY and CDR2 as SVGEGT. This CDR3 has 13 amino acids. V lost 5 bases and J lost 7, with 14 bases in between. This sequence joins TRBV6-2 or TRBV6-3 and TRBJ1-1; D not resolved. This clonotype was obtained from an adult woman who had mild COVID-19 (a few samples of this study predate the infection). Cell type and time point are not known. The sequencing sample was made of PBMCs or a T cell subset sorted from them (not recorded which). The CDR3 DNA reads TGTGCCAGCAGTACTCAAATCGGGCTTGAAGCTTTCTTT. Its protein is CASSTQIGLEAFF.